This passage covers 2 T cell receptor beta chains from one sample sequenced in a study of brain T cells in children with intractable seizures. The assay was immunoSEQ multiplex PCR, and TCRdb's table has in-frame clones only and misses some. Of 75,000 to 80,000 clones detected, 85% to 95% appear once; the ten largest clones hold 1.5% to 1.7%. Sequenced material: peripheral blood, taken at surgery. All receptors derive from a boy under three years old with tuberous sclerosis and intractable seizures.

The chain links TRBV12-3 or TRBV12-4 to TRBJ1-2; D is ambiguous. The CDR3 extends over 13 amino acids. V lost 5 bases to trimming and J lost 4 bases, with 11 bases between them. Written as DNA, the CDR3 is TGTGCCAGCAGTATAGAGCTAATCTATGGCTACACCTTC. Its translation is CASSIELIYGYTF.

This sequence joins TRBV5-1 and TRBJ2-1; TRBD2 is a possible D gene (5 bases). CDR1 is SGHRS and CDR2 is YFSETQ in the germline V gene. The V gene lost 5 bases and the J gene lost 9 bases, with 15 bases spanning the gap. The CDR3 is 13 residues long. The CDR3 sequence is CASSHIASGEQFF. The CDR3 DNA is TGCGCCAGCAGTCACATAGCGTCGGGTGAGCAGTTCTTC.